This T cell receptor beta chain was found in a study of PD-L1 blockade in urothelial cancer. Whole-study context: When blood samples were assessed, the median T cell count was around 140,000.

This CDR3 region has 14 residues. Trimming took off 2 bases at V and 2 bases at J, with 7 bases between the two ends. From germline, CDR1 is SGHDN and CDR2 FVKESK. This table comes from immunoSEQ multiplex PCR, and its TCRdb copy is limited to in-frame clones, with some not included. The table records 85,000 to 100,000 clones, around nine tenths of them present only once. The clonotype comes from a man in his 60s with urothelial cancer. The chain links TRBV14 to TRBJ2-4, with a weak D call TRBD1 (5 bases). The specimen was PBMCs, collected around atezolizumab (anti-PD-L1) treatment. The CDR3 nucleotides read TGTGCCAGCAGCCAATCAGGGCCCAAAAACATTCAGTACTTC. This codes for CASSQSGPKNIQYF.